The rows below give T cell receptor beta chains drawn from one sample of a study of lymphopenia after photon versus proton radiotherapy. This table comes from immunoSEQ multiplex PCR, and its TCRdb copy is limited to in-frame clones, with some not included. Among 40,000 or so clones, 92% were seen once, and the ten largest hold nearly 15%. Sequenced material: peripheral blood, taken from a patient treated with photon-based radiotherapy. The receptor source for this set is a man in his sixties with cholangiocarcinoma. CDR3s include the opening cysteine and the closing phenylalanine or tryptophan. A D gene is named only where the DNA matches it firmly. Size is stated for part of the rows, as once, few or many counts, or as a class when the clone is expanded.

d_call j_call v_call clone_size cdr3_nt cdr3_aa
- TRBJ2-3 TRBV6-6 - TGTGCCAGCAGTTACGAAGGGTTGGGAGATACGCAGTATTTT CASSYEGLGDTQYF
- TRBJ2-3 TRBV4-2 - TGTGCCAGCAGCTTGACCTACAACACAGATACGCAGTATTTT CASSLTYNTDTQYF
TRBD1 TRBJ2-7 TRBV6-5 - TGTGCCAGCAGTTACTCGACAGGGGGTGGCTACGAGCAGTACTTC CASSYSTGGGYEQYF
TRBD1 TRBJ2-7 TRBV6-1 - TGTGCCAGTACCGGGACAGGGACTTACGAGCAGTACTTC CASTGTGTYEQYF
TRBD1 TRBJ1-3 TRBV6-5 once TGTGCCAGCAGGTTGACAGGGAGCTCTGGAAACACCATATATTTT CASRLTGSSGNTIYF
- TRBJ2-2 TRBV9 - TGTGCCAGCAGCGTAGAAGGGAGAAGGACCGGGGAGCTGTTTTTT CASSVEGRRTGELFF
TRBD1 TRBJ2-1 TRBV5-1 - TGCGCCAGCAGCTTCGGACAGGGAAATTACAATGAGCAGTTCTTC CASSFGQGNYNEQFF
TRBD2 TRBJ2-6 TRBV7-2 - TGTGCCAGCAGCTTAAGCAGCGGGGGGGCTGGGGCCAACGTCCTGACTTTC CASSLSSGGAGANVLTF
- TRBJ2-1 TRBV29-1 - TGCAGCTTCAGGGGGGGTTACTACAATGAGCAGTTCTTC CSFRGGYYNEQFF
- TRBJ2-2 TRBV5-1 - TGCGCCAGCAGTTGGGGCACCGGGGAGCTGTTTTTT CASSWGTGELFF
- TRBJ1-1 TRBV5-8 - TGTGCCAGCAGCCAACCCTTAGGGGTGAACACTGAAGCTTTCTTT CASSQPLGVNTEAFF
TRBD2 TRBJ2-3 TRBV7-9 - TGTGCCAGCAGCCCTACTAGCGGGAGTCCCACAGATACGCAGTATTTT CASSPTSGSPTDTQYF
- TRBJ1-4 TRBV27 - TGTGCCAGCAGTTCATCCGGGACCGGAGAGGAAAAACTGTTTTTT CASSSSGTGEEKLFF
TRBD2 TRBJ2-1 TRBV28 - TGTGCCAGCAGTAATCTGGGGGAGGGGCCCTACAATGAGCAGTTCTTC CASSNLGEGPYNEQFF
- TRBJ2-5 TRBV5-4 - TGTGCCAGCAGCTTGGGGCAGGTTCAAGAGACCCAGTACTTC CASSLGQVQETQYF
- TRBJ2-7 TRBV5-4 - TGTGCCAGCAGCTTGGACAGCGGCGAGCAGTACTTC CASSLDSGEQYF
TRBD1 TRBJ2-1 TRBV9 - TGTGCCAGCAGCCCCAGGGACAGGGGGTACAATGAGCAGTTCTTC CASSPRDRGYNEQFF
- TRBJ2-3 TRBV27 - TGTGCCAGCAGTGCCTGGGGGGATACGCAGTATTTT CASSAWGDTQYF
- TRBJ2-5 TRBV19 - TGTGCCAGTAGTGTGAACAGCCTAGAGGGGCAAGAGACCCAGTACTTC CASSVNSLEGQETQYF
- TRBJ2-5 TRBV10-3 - TGTGCCATCAGTGGGGAGGTCCAAGAGACCCAGTACTTC CAISGEVQETQYF
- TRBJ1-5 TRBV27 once TGTGCCAGCAGTTCCACTGGTAATAGCAATCAGCCCCAGCATTTT CASSSTGNSNQPQHF
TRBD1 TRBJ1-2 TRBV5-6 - TGTGCCAGCAGCTTGGCCGACAGGGTATATGGCTACACCTTC CASSLADRVYGYTF
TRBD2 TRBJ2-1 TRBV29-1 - TGCAGCGTTGAAATGGGGACTAGCGGGGATGAGCAGTTCTTC CSVEMGTSGDEQFF
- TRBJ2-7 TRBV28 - TGTGCCAGCAGTTTGACGGATTTCTACGAGCAGTACTTC CASSLTDFYEQYF
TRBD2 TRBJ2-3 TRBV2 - TGTGCCAGCAGTGGAACTAGCGGGGGTTACACAGATACGCAGTATTTT CASSGTSGGYTDTQYF
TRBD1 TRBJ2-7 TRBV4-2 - TGTGCCAGCAGCCAAGATACAGGGGCCTACGAGCAGTACTTC CASSQDTGAYEQYF
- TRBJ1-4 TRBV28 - TGTGCCAGCAGCCCCCCTGACGGTTATGAAAAACTGTTTTTT CASSPPDGYEKLFF
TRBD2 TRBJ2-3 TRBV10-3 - TGTGCCGCCGCCTTAACTAGCGCCCTCACAGATACGCAGTATTTT CAAALTSALTDTQYF
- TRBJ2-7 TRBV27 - TGTGCCAGCAGTCAGGGGCCCTCCTACGAGCAGTACTTC CASSQGPSYEQYF
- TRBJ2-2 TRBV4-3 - TGCGCCAGTAGCCAAGATATCTCTGGGGAGCTGTTTTTT CASSQDISGELFF
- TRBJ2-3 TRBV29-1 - TGCAGCGTTGGGCCCGGTGCAGATACGCAGTATTTT CSVGPGADTQYF